Listed below are T cell receptor beta chains from one sample, sequenced in a study of T and B cells in COVID-19 patients. TCRdb passed the multiplex PCR reads through MiXCR, listing each CDR3 protein once. This table has about 4,100 distinct CDR3 sequences, about 25% appearing once. The sample was blood. The receptor set was obtained from a human donor with active COVID-19. CDR3s include the opening cysteine and the closing phenylalanine or tryptophan. A D gene is named only where the DNA matches it firmly. Some rows have no size entry. The others give once, few or many, or a class for an expanded clone.

d_gene: NA
v_gene: TRBV20-1
abundance: NA
j_gene: TRBJ1-5
CDR3aa: CSARAGGSEGNQPQHF
CDR3nt: TGCAGTGCTAGAGCTGGAGGGTCGGAAGGCAATCAGCCCCAGCATTTT

d_gene: TRBD2
v_gene: TRBV29-1
abundance: NA
j_gene: TRBJ2-2
CDR3aa: CSVGLADTGELFF
CDR3nt: TGCAGCGTAGGACTAGCGGACACCGGGGAGCTGTTTTTT

d_gene: NA
v_gene: TRBV6-2/TRBV6-3
abundance: few
j_gene: TRBJ1-5
CDR3aa: CASSYDRSSQPQHF
CDR3nt: TGTGCCAGCAGTTACGACAGGTCGAGTCAGCCCCAGCATTTT

d_gene: NA
v_gene: TRBV6-2/TRBV6-3
abundance: medium-sized
j_gene: TRBJ2-3
CDR3aa: CASSYRSPGTDTQYF
CDR3nt: TGTGCCAGCAGCTATCGGAGTCCCGGCACAGATACGCAGTATTTT

d_gene: NA
v_gene: TRBV20-1
abundance: medium-sized
j_gene: TRBJ2-3
CDR3aa: CSARDQGDGTDTQYF
CDR3nt: TGCAGTGCTAGAGATCAGGGCGACGGGACAGATACGCAGTATTTT

d_gene: TRBD2
v_gene: TRBV7-9
abundance: few
j_gene: TRBJ2-3
CDR3aa: CASSFNSGGFTDTQYF
CDR3nt: TGTGCCAGCAGCTTTAATTCGGGAGGGTTCACAGATACGCAGTATTTT

d_gene: NA
v_gene: TRBV7-2
abundance: NA
j_gene: TRBJ2-1
CDR3aa: CASSLWGSGGPLNNEQFF
CDR3nt: TGTGCCAGCAGCCTATGGGGGTCGGGCGGGCCCCTGAACAATGAGCAGTTCTTC

d_gene: NA
v_gene: TRBV20-1
abundance: few
j_gene: TRBJ2-1
CDR3aa: CSARTSISNEQFF
CDR3nt: TGCAGTGCTAGAACTAGCATTAGCAATGAGCAGTTCTTC

d_gene: NA
v_gene: TRBV5-4
abundance: NA
j_gene: TRBJ1-2
CDR3aa: CASSQGTGGANYGYTF
CDR3nt: TGCGCCAGCAGCCAAGGGACTGGAGGGGCTAACTATGGCTACACCTTC

d_gene: NA
v_gene: TRBV12-3/TRBV12-4
abundance: NA
j_gene: TRBJ1-1
CDR3aa: CASSRGYEAFF
CDR3nt: TGTGCCAGCAGCCGGGGTTATGAAGCTTTCTTT

d_gene: NA
v_gene: TRBV7-2
abundance: NA
j_gene: TRBJ2-5
CDR3aa: CASSFGLETQYF
CDR3nt: TGTGCCAGCAGCTTCGGGTTAGAGACCCAGTACTTC

d_gene: NA
v_gene: TRBV6-2/TRBV6-3
abundance: NA
j_gene: TRBJ1-4
CDR3aa: CASSYSTGANNEKLFF
CDR3nt: TGTGCCAGCAGTTACTCGACGGGAGCCAATAATGAAAAACTGTTTTTT

d_gene: NA
v_gene: TRBV11-1
abundance: NA
j_gene: TRBJ1-2
CDR3aa: CASSLSPGTYGYTF
CDR3nt: TGTGCCAGCAGCTTATCCCCCGGGACCTATGGCTACACCTTC

d_gene: NA
v_gene: TRBV12-3/TRBV12-4
abundance: medium-sized
j_gene: TRBJ1-2
CDR3aa: CASSFEGPYGYTF
CDR3nt: TGTGCCAGCAGTTTTGAGGGGCCCTATGGCTACACCTTC

d_gene: NA
v_gene: TRBV30
abundance: few
j_gene: TRBJ1-1
CDR3aa: CAWSRDTSEAFF
CDR3nt: TGTGCCTGGAGTCGGGACACCTCTGAAGCTTTCTTT

d_gene: TRBD1
v_gene: TRBV6-5
abundance: few
j_gene: TRBJ1-4
CDR3aa: CASSLAGGTNEKLFF
CDR3nt: TGTGCCAGCAGTTTAGCAGGGGGTACTAATGAAAAACTGTTTTTT

d_gene: NA
v_gene: TRBV6-2/TRBV6-3
abundance: few
j_gene: TRBJ1-5
CDR3aa: CASRPNFHNSNQPQHF
CDR3nt: TGTGCCAGCAGACCAAATTTTCACAATAGCAATCAGCCCCAGCATTTT

d_gene: NA
v_gene: TRBV29-1
abundance: medium-sized
j_gene: TRBJ1-2
CDR3aa: CSAAESGRVGYTF
CDR3nt: TGCAGCGCCGCAGAGAGCGGGAGGGTCGGCTACACCTTC

d_gene: NA
v_gene: TRBV30
abundance: few
j_gene: TRBJ1-2
CDR3aa: CALIPGDRAGGYTF
CDR3nt: TGTGCCTTGATCCCAGGAGACAGAGCAGGCGGCTACACCTTC

d_gene: NA
v_gene: TRBV5-6
abundance: medium-sized
j_gene: TRBJ1-1
CDR3aa: CASSFPAHTEAFF
CDR3nt: TGTGCCAGCAGCTTTCCGGCGCACACTGAAGCTTTCTTT

d_gene: NA
v_gene: TRBV27
abundance: NA
j_gene: TRBJ1-2
CDR3aa: CASSLWTDTRDGYTF
CDR3nt: TGTGCCAGCAGTTTATGGACAGACACCCGAGATGGCTACACCTTC

d_gene: NA
v_gene: TRBV19
abundance: medium-sized
j_gene: TRBJ2-5
CDR3aa: CASSIQGNQETQYF
CDR3nt: TGTGCCAGTAGTATCCAGGGAAACCAAGAGACCCAGTACTTC

d_gene: TRBD2
v_gene: TRBV7-6
abundance: medium-sized
j_gene: TRBJ2-2
CDR3aa: CASVAREGITGELFF
CDR3nt: TGTGCCAGCGTGGCGCGGGAGGGAATTACCGGGGAGCTGTTTTTT

d_gene: TRBD1
v_gene: TRBV19
abundance: NA
j_gene: TRBJ2-3
CDR3aa: CASGAGTELNTQYF
CDR3nt: TGTGCCAGTGGGGCCGGGACAGAATTAAATACGCAGTATTTT

d_gene: TRBD2
v_gene: TRBV18
abundance: few
j_gene: TRBJ2-7
CDR3aa: CASSPPAGWRGYEQYF
CDR3nt: TGTGCCAGCTCACCACCAGCGGGATGGAGGGGCTACGAGCAGTACTTC

d_gene: NA
v_gene: TRBV7-2
abundance: NA
j_gene: TRBJ2-7
CDR3aa: CASGLAPGQGLYEQYF
CDR3nt: TGTGCCAGCGGCTTAGCGCCTGGGCAGGGGTTATACGAGCAGTACTTC

d_gene: NA
v_gene: TRBV6-6
abundance: medium-sized
j_gene: TRBJ2-1
CDR3aa: CASSYPRDPTYNEQFF
CDR3nt: TGTGCCAGCAGTTACCCTCGGGACCCAACCTACAATGAGCAGTTCTTC

d_gene: TRBD1
v_gene: TRBV5-3
abundance: NA
j_gene: TRBJ1-1
CDR3aa: CARSEDRDTEAFF
CDR3nt: TGTGCCAGAAGCGAAGACAGGGACACTGAAGCTTTCTTT

d_gene: NA
v_gene: TRBV12-3/TRBV12-4
abundance: NA
j_gene: TRBJ1-2
CDR3aa: CASRHYYGYTF
CDR3nt: TGTGCCAGCAGGCATTATTATGGCTACACCTTC

d_gene: NA
v_gene: TRBV7-2
abundance: few
j_gene: TRBJ2-1
CDR3aa: CASSYTGTLDNEQFF
CDR3nt: TGTGCCAGCAGTTATACCGGGACGCTAGACAATGAGCAGTTCTTC

d_gene: TRBD1
v_gene: TRBV27
abundance: NA
j_gene: TRBJ1-6
CDR3aa: CASSPGQGPSPLHF
CDR3nt: TGTGCCAGCAGTCCCGGACAGGGGCCATCACCCCTCCACTTT

d_gene: NA
v_gene: TRBV4-3
abundance: few
j_gene: TRBJ2-2
CDR3aa: CASSQALPGANTGELFF
CDR3nt: TGCGCCAGCAGCCAAGCGCTCCCCGGAGCGAACACCGGGGAGCTGTTTTTT

d_gene: TRBD2
v_gene: TRBV19
abundance: large
j_gene: TRBJ2-1
CDR3aa: CASQVAGGPHEQFF
CDR3nt: TGTGCCAGTCAGGTAGCGGGAGGGCCCCATGAGCAGTTCTTC

d_gene: NA
v_gene: TRBV6-5
abundance: few
j_gene: TRBJ1-1
CDR3aa: CASSWEGTEAFF
CDR3nt: TGTGCCAGCAGTTGGGAGGGTACTGAAGCTTTCTTT

d_gene: NA
v_gene: TRBV6-5
abundance: medium-sized
j_gene: TRBJ2-1
CDR3aa: CASSQIYTAYNEQFF
CDR3nt: TGTGCCAGCAGCCAGATTTATACGGCGTACAATGAGCAGTTCTTC

d_gene: TRBD2
v_gene: TRBV19
abundance: medium-sized
j_gene: TRBJ2-2
CDR3aa: CASSMGGGANTGELFF
CDR3nt: TGTGCCAGTAGCATGGGGGGGGGAGCGAACACCGGGGAGCTGTTTTTT

d_gene: NA
v_gene: TRBV4-2
abundance: NA
j_gene: TRBJ2-1
CDR3aa: CASSQDDRVIEQFF
CDR3nt: TGTGCCAGCAGCCAAGATGACCGGGTAATAGAGCAGTTCTTC

d_gene: TRBD1
v_gene: TRBV5-1
abundance: NA
j_gene: TRBJ1-1
CDR3aa: CASSFRTGLNTEAFF
CDR3nt: TGCGCCAGCAGCTTTCGGACAGGTTTGAACACTGAAGCTTTCTTT

d_gene: NA
v_gene: TRBV5-4
abundance: medium-sized
j_gene: TRBJ1-4
CDR3aa: CASSPRTDEKLFF
CDR3nt: TGTGCCAGCAGCCCAAGGACAGACGAAAAACTGTTTTTT

d_gene: NA
v_gene: TRBV18
abundance: medium-sized
j_gene: TRBJ1-5
CDR3aa: CASSELWDSNQPQHF
CDR3nt: TGTGCCAGCTCAGAACTGTGGGATTCCAATCAGCCCCAGCATTTT

d_gene: NA
v_gene: TRBV29-1
abundance: large
j_gene: TRBJ1-4
CDR3aa: CSVELRVNEKLFF
CDR3nt: TGCAGCGTTGAACTGAGGGTTAATGAAAAACTGTTTTTT

d_gene: TRBD1
v_gene: TRBV19
abundance: medium-sized
j_gene: TRBJ2-5
CDR3aa: CASSQLDRGRGETQYF
CDR3nt: TGTGCCAGTAGTCAACTGGACAGGGGGCGCGGGGAGACCCAGTACTTC

d_gene: TRBD1
v_gene: TRBV29-1
abundance: medium-sized
j_gene: TRBJ1-1
CDR3aa: CSGTGGPEAFF
CDR3nt: TGCAGCGGCACAGGGGGACCTGAAGCTTTCTTT

d_gene: NA
v_gene: TRBV12-3/TRBV12-4
abundance: medium-sized
j_gene: TRBJ1-6
CDR3aa: CASSSPDFYSPLHF
CDR3nt: TGTGCCAGCAGCTCGCCGGACTTCTATTCACCCCTCCACTTT

d_gene: NA
v_gene: TRBV6-2/TRBV6-3
abundance: medium-sized
j_gene: TRBJ2-1
CDR3aa: CASSTGPEQFF
CDR3nt: TGTGCCAGCAGTACGGGGCCTGAGCAGTTCTTC

d_gene: TRBD1
v_gene: TRBV6-2/TRBV6-3
abundance: NA
j_gene: TRBJ1-5
CDR3aa: CASSLRTGNGNQPQHF
CDR3nt: TGTGCCAGCAGTTTGCGGACAGGGAACGGGAATCAGCCCCAGCATTTT

d_gene: TRBD2
v_gene: TRBV20-1
abundance: NA
j_gene: TRBJ2-1
CDR3aa: CSAIKLAGDYNEQFF
CDR3nt: TGCAGTGCTATTAAACTAGCGGGGGACTACAATGAGCAGTTCTTC

d_gene: NA
v_gene: TRBV27
abundance: medium-sized
j_gene: TRBJ2-5
CDR3aa: CASSLLWGVGTQYF
CDR3nt: TGTGCCAGCAGTTTATTGTGGGGGGTTGGGACCCAGTACTTC

d_gene: TRBD1
v_gene: TRBV19
abundance: medium-sized
j_gene: TRBJ2-7
CDR3aa: CASRFAGGGEQYF
CDR3nt: TGTGCCAGTAGATTCGCAGGGGGCGGAGAGCAGTACTTC

d_gene: NA
v_gene: TRBV18
abundance: medium-sized
j_gene: TRBJ1-1
CDR3aa: CASSPVGGVRTEAFF
CDR3nt: TGTGCCAGCTCACCGGTTGGGGGAGTGAGGACTGAAGCTTTCTTT

d_gene: TRBD1
v_gene: TRBV5-1
abundance: NA
j_gene: TRBJ2-7
CDR3aa: CASSFTGTGKDACEQYF
CDR3nt: TGCGCCAGCAGCTTCACCGGGACAGGGAAAGACGCCTGCGAGCAGTACTTC

d_gene: TRBD2
v_gene: TRBV19
abundance: NA
j_gene: TRBJ2-5
CDR3aa: CASSPSGSGTQYF
CDR3nt: TGTGCCAGTAGTCCGAGCGGGAGTGGGACCCAGTACTTC

d_gene: TRBD2
v_gene: TRBV6-5
abundance: NA
j_gene: TRBJ2-7
CDR3aa: CASSAGTSGKGPFGEQYF
CDR3nt: TGTGCCAGCAGTGCCGGGACTAGCGGGAAAGGGCCCTTTGGCGAGCAGTACTTC

d_gene: TRBD2
v_gene: TRBV30
abundance: medium-sized
j_gene: TRBJ2-1
CDR3aa: CAWSGIGLAGRGYYNEQFF
CDR3nt: TGTGCCTGGAGTGGGATCGGACTAGCGGGAAGGGGCTACTACAATGAGCAGTTCTTC